What follows describes a single TCR beta chain. Its antigen is currently unknown. V shed 4 bases and J shed 6 bases, with 22 bases lying between them. This CDR3 has 16 residues. Germline V gene lookup returns CDR1 SGDLS and CDR2 YYNGEE. This sample was taken from a study of T cell responses to AZD1222 COVID-19 vaccine. General study points: Seropositive status at baseline applied to only six AZD1222 recipients. The donor group comprised mostly white British people and more females; the analysis possibly underestimated clonal diversity. With two AZD1222 doses given, Spike-specific TCR breadth and depth both rose.

Assay: immunoSEQ multiplex PCR; the TCRdb copy retains only in-frame clones and omits some. This repertoire shows some 200,000 clones, around 90% found once; its top ten account for roughly 0.99%. The chain employs TRBV9 and TRBJ1-2; perhaps TRBD1 as D (6 bases). The clonotype originates from an adult in good health. The sequences come from peripheral blood, collected on day 0 of AZD1222 vaccination. CDR3 coding DNA: TGTGCCAGCAGCCCTAGAAGGGAGGGCAGGGGAAATGGCTACACCTTC. The encoded protein is CASSPRREGRGNGYTF.